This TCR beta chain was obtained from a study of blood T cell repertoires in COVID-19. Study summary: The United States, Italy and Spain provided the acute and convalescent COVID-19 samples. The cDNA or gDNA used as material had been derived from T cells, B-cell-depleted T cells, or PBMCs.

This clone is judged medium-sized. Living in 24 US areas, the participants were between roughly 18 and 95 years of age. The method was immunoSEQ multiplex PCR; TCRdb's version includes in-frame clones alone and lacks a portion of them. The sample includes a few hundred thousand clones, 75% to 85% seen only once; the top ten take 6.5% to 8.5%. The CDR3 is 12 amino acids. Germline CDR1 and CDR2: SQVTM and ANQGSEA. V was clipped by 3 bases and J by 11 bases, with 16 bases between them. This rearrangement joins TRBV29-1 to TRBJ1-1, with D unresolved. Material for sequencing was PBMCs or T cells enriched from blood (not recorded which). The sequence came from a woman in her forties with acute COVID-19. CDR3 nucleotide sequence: TGCAGCGTTGAGTCCGTCCCGGAGGGCGCTTTCTTT. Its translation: CSVESVPEGAFF.